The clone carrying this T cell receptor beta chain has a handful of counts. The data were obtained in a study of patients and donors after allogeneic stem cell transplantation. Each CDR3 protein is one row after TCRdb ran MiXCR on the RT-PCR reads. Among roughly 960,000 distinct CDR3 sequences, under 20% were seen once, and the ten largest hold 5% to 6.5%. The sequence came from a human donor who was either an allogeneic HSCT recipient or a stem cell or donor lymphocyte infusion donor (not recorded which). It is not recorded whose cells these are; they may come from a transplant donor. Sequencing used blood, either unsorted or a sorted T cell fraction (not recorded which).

The CDR3 bases are TGCAGTGCCTCAGCGGGAGGGCTTAAGTCGACCTACGAGCAGTACTTC. It is translated as CSASAGGLKSTYEQYF. This chain links TRBV20-1 with TRBJ2-7, with 10 nucleotides matching TRBD2. The CDR3 covers 16 residues. The V and J ends lost 6 bases and 2 bases, in that order; junction bases with no gene match: 13. Per germline, CDR1 DFQATT and CDR2 SNEGSKA (reference sequence).